This is a list of T cell receptor beta chains from one sample in a study of blood T cell repertoires in COVID-19. The protocol was immunoSEQ multiplex PCR, while the TCRdb copy is restricted to in-frame clones and leaves out a portion. This table has hundreds of thousands of clones, roughly four fifths appearing once. Source material: PBMCs or T cells enriched from blood (not recorded which). These TCRs come from a woman in her fifties or sixties who had recovered from COVID-19. The CDR3 runs from the conserved cysteine through the conserved F or W. Each record gives: D gene, clone size, J gene, V gene, CDR3 protein, CDR3 DNA. D genes are given only for firm matches. The listing skips clone size in some rows; elsewhere it reads once, few, many or a size class.

D gene: NA
clone size: once
J gene: TRBJ1-5
V gene: TRBV6-2/TRBV6-3
CDR3 protein: CASSYPVYQPQHF
CDR3 DNA: TGTGCCAGCAGTTACCCGGTATATCAGCCCCAGCATTTT

D gene: NA
clone size: NA
J gene: TRBJ1-2
V gene: TRBV11-2
CDR3 protein: CASGARWPNYGYTF
CDR3 DNA: TGTGCCAGCGGTGCCCGCTGGCCTAACTATGGCTACACCTTC

D gene: NA
clone size: NA
J gene: TRBJ1-4
V gene: TRBV6-1
CDR3 protein: CASSEALVSTTNEKLFF
CDR3 DNA: TGTGCCAGCAGTGAAGCGTTAGTAAGCACAACTAATGAAAAACTGTTTTTT

D gene: NA
clone size: NA
J gene: TRBJ2-3
V gene: TRBV7-2
CDR3 protein: CASSYVGGTTDTQYF
CDR3 DNA: TGTGCCAGCAGCTATGTTGGGGGGACCACAGATACGCAGTATTTT

D gene: TRBD2
clone size: NA
J gene: TRBJ2-1
V gene: TRBV3-1/TRBV3-2
CDR3 protein: CASSQEVAGTSGGLYNEQFF
CDR3 DNA: TGTGCCAGCAGCCAAGAGGTGGCAGGGACTAGCGGGGGACTCTACAATGAGCAGTTCTTC

D gene: NA
clone size: once
J gene: TRBJ1-1
V gene: TRBV29-1
CDR3 protein: CSVQGNTEAFF
CDR3 DNA: TGCAGCGTCCAGGGGAACACTGAAGCTTTCTTT

D gene: NA
clone size: NA
J gene: TRBJ2-7
V gene: TRBV10-3
CDR3 protein: CAISEPGPLYEQYF
CDR3 DNA: TGTGCCATCAGTGAGCCAGGGCCCCTCTACGAGCAGTACTTC

D gene: TRBD1
clone size: NA
J gene: TRBJ1-2
V gene: TRBV4-2
CDR3 protein: CASSQVSGQNYGYTF
CDR3 DNA: TGTGCCAGCAGCCAAGTATCGGGACAGAACTATGGCTACACCTTC

D gene: TRBD2
clone size: NA
J gene: TRBJ2-2
V gene: TRBV5-8
CDR3 protein: CASSFTRTSGSTGELFF
CDR3 DNA: TGTGCCAGCAGCTTCACCCGGACTAGCGGGAGTACCGGGGAGCTGTTTTTT

D gene: NA
clone size: NA
J gene: TRBJ1-2
V gene: TRBV19
CDR3 protein: CASKAGIGYTF
CDR3 DNA: TGTGCCAGTAAAGCAGGGATTGGCTACACCTTC

D gene: NA
clone size: few
J gene: TRBJ1-5
V gene: TRBV10-3
CDR3 protein: CATRVGEGQPQHF
CDR3 DNA: TGTGCCACCAGGGTCGGGGAGGGTCAGCCCCAGCATTTT

D gene: NA
clone size: NA
J gene: TRBJ2-7
V gene: TRBV3-1/TRBV3-2
CDR3 protein: CASSQGGHYEQYF
CDR3 DNA: TGTGCCAGCAGCCAAGGTGGGCACTACGAGCAGTACTTC

D gene: NA
clone size: NA
J gene: TRBJ1-1
V gene: TRBV7-8
CDR3 protein: CASSLGWGNTEAFF
CDR3 DNA: TGTGCCAGCAGCTTAGGGTGGGGCAACACTGAAGCTTTCTTT

D gene: NA
clone size: NA
J gene: TRBJ1-2
V gene: TRBV5-1
CDR3 protein: CASSLPGNYGYTF
CDR3 DNA: TGCGCCAGCAGCTTGCCAGGGAACTATGGCTACACCTTC

D gene: TRBD1
clone size: NA
J gene: TRBJ1-2
V gene: TRBV19
CDR3 protein: CASSIGTGTAYGYTF
CDR3 DNA: TGTGCCAGTAGTATAGGGACCGGGACAGCCTATGGCTACACCTTC

D gene: NA
clone size: few
J gene: TRBJ1-3
V gene: TRBV11-2
CDR3 protein: CASSLSGGSGNTIYF
CDR3 DNA: TGTGCCAGCAGCTTAAGCGGAGGCTCTGGAAACACCATATATTTT

D gene: NA
clone size: NA
J gene: TRBJ2-2
V gene: TRBV7-2
CDR3 protein: CASSLQGYSTGELFF
CDR3 DNA: TGTGCCAGCAGCCTACAGGGTTACAGCACCGGGGAGCTGTTTTTT

D gene: NA
clone size: NA
J gene: TRBJ1-2
V gene: TRBV4-2
CDR3 protein: CASSQETQGSYGYTF
CDR3 DNA: TGTGCCAGCAGCCAAGAAACCCAGGGAAGCTATGGCTACACCTTC

D gene: NA
clone size: NA
J gene: TRBJ2-5
V gene: TRBV19
CDR3 protein: CASSIAEASQETQYF
CDR3 DNA: TGTGCCAGTAGTATAGCCGAGGCCAGCCAAGAGACCCAGTACTTC

D gene: NA
clone size: NA
J gene: TRBJ1-2
V gene: TRBV11-2
CDR3 protein: CASSLVIGAENYGYTF
CDR3 DNA: TGTGCCAGCAGCTTAGTTATAGGGGCCGAGAACTATGGCTACACCTTC

D gene: TRBD1
clone size: NA
J gene: TRBJ2-7
V gene: TRBV4-1
CDR3 protein: CASSTYSGTVPYF
CDR3 DNA: TGCGCCAGCAGCACGTACTCCGGGACAGTTCCGTACTTC

D gene: TRBD1
clone size: NA
J gene: TRBJ1-2
V gene: TRBV6-5
CDR3 protein: CASIIDRGRDGYTF
CDR3 DNA: TGTGCCAGCATCATTGACAGGGGGCGTGACGGCTACACCTTC

D gene: NA
clone size: NA
J gene: TRBJ1-1
V gene: TRBV30
CDR3 protein: CAWGRGMNTEAFF
CDR3 DNA: TGTGCCTGGGGCAGGGGAATGAACACTGAAGCTTTCTTT

D gene: TRBD2
clone size: NA
J gene: TRBJ2-3
V gene: TRBV19
CDR3 protein: CASSIGLAGHPTTDTQYF
CDR3 DNA: TGTGCCAGTAGTATTGGACTAGCGGGACACCCAACCACAGATACGCAGTATTTT

D gene: NA
clone size: NA
J gene: TRBJ2-7
V gene: TRBV7-2
CDR3 protein: CASSPLGGPYEQYF
CDR3 DNA: TGTGCCAGCAGCCCGCTAGGGGGTCCTTACGAGCAGTACTTC

D gene: NA
clone size: NA
J gene: TRBJ1-5
V gene: TRBV28
CDR3 protein: CASAQSNQPQHF
CDR3 DNA: TGTGCCAGCGCACAGAGCAATCAGCCCCAGCATTTT

D gene: TRBD2
clone size: NA
J gene: TRBJ2-2
V gene: TRBV5-1
CDR3 protein: CASSWGSGSGGELFF
CDR3 DNA: TGCGCCAGCAGCTGGGGTAGCGGGAGTGGCGGGGAGCTGTTTTTT

D gene: NA
clone size: NA
J gene: TRBJ1-2
V gene: TRBV12-3/TRBV12-4
CDR3 protein: CASSLGGKDGYTF
CDR3 DNA: TGTGCCAGCAGTTTGGGGGGTAAGGATGGCTACACCTTC

D gene: NA
clone size: once
J gene: TRBJ1-1
V gene: TRBV12-3/TRBV12-4
CDR3 protein: CASSSVYTEAFF
CDR3 DNA: TGTGCCAGCAGTTCGGTCTACACTGAAGCTTTCTTT

D gene: NA
clone size: NA
J gene: TRBJ2-7
V gene: TRBV11-2
CDR3 protein: CASLSRRGDSYEQYF
CDR3 DNA: TGTGCCAGCCTTTCCAGGAGGGGCGATTCCTACGAGCAGTACTTC

D gene: TRBD2
clone size: once
J gene: TRBJ2-1
V gene: TRBV28
CDR3 protein: CASSQLLAGKINEQFF
CDR3 DNA: TGTGCCAGCAGTCAGCTATTAGCGGGAAAGATCAATGAGCAGTTCTTC

D gene: TRBD1
clone size: NA
J gene: TRBJ1-4
V gene: TRBV28
CDR3 protein: CASSSPGGEVEKLFF
CDR3 DNA: TGTGCCAGCAGTTCCCCAGGGGGCGAGGTTGAAAAACTGTTTTTT

D gene: NA
clone size: few
J gene: TRBJ1-5
V gene: TRBV4-3
CDR3 protein: CASSQDQNQPQHF
CDR3 DNA: TGCGCCAGCAGCCAAGATCAGAATCAGCCCCAGCATTTT

D gene: NA
clone size: few
J gene: TRBJ1-2
V gene: TRBV5-6
CDR3 protein: CASSFNSNYGYTF
CDR3 DNA: TGTGCCAGCAGCTTCAACAGTAACTATGGCTACACCTTC

D gene: NA
clone size: NA
J gene: TRBJ2-6
V gene: TRBV6-1
CDR3 protein: CASSENFRSSGANVLTF
CDR3 DNA: TGTGCCAGCAGTGAGAACTTTAGGAGCTCTGGGGCCAACGTCCTGACTTTC

D gene: TRBD1
clone size: NA
J gene: TRBJ1-1
V gene: TRBV19
CDR3 protein: CASKAPHRGANTEAFF
CDR3 DNA: TGTGCCAGTAAGGCACCTCACAGGGGCGCGAACACTGAAGCTTTCTTT

D gene: TRBD2
clone size: NA
J gene: TRBJ2-5
V gene: TRBV6-2/TRBV6-3
CDR3 protein: CASSPRGTSRETQYF
CDR3 DNA: TGTGCCAGCAGCCCTCGAGGGACTAGTAGGGAGACCCAGTACTTC

D gene: NA
clone size: many
J gene: TRBJ1-5
V gene: TRBV3-1/TRBV3-2
CDR3 protein: CASSQGTPWGNQPQHF
CDR3 DNA: TGTGCCAGCAGCCAAGGGACTCCTTGGGGAAATCAGCCCCAGCATTTT

D gene: NA
clone size: NA
J gene: TRBJ1-2
V gene: TRBV7-2
CDR3 protein: CASSPTRGAGYGYTF
CDR3 DNA: TGTGCCAGCAGCCCAACCCGGGGGGCGGGCTATGGCTACACCTTC

D gene: TRBD1
clone size: few
J gene: TRBJ1-1
V gene: TRBV6-1
CDR3 protein: CASSEQGAAEAFF
CDR3 DNA: TGTGCCAGCAGTGAACAGGGGGCGGCTGAAGCTTTCTTT

D gene: TRBD2
clone size: NA
J gene: TRBJ2-7
V gene: TRBV10-3
CDR3 protein: CAISESITGSGTSGYYEQYF
CDR3 DNA: TGTGCCATCAGTGAGTCAATCACCGGGTCCGGGACTAGCGGGTACTACGAGCAGTACTTC

D gene: TRBD1
clone size: NA
J gene: TRBJ1-1
V gene: TRBV5-1
CDR3 protein: CASSVGTANTEAFF
CDR3 DNA: TGCGCCAGCAGCGTCGGGACAGCTAACACTGAAGCTTTCTTT

D gene: NA
clone size: NA
J gene: TRBJ1-1
V gene: TRBV27
CDR3 protein: CASSPRQARNTEAFF
CDR3 DNA: TGTGCCAGCAGTCCCCGACAGGCGCGGAACACTGAAGCTTTCTTT

D gene: NA
clone size: once
J gene: TRBJ1-5
V gene: TRBV5-5
CDR3 protein: CASSLTHYSNQPQHF
CDR3 DNA: TGTGCCAGCAGCTTAACGCACTATAGCAATCAGCCCCAGCATTTT

D gene: NA
clone size: NA
J gene: TRBJ1-3
V gene: TRBV3-1/TRBV3-2
CDR3 protein: CASSQLRAGNTIYF
CDR3 DNA: TGTGCCAGCAGCCAACTCAGGGCTGGAAACACCATATATTTT